These T cell receptor beta chains were read from a single sample in a study of blood T cell repertoires in COVID-19. Assay: immunoSEQ multiplex PCR; the TCRdb copy retains only in-frame clones and omits some. This sample carries a few hundred thousand clones, approximately 81% of them seen once, and the ten largest clones take less than 4%. Sequencing used peripheral blood. The receptors originated from a woman aged 18-29 years with acute or convalescent COVID-19. Each CDR3 is given with its conserved first and last residue. A D gene is named only where the DNA matches it firmly. Clone sizes are given selectively: once, few, many, or a class where the clone is expanded.

cdr3_aa cdr3_nt j_call v_call d_call clone_size
CASSQATSGGTDTQYF TGTGCCAGCAGCCAGGCGACTAGCGGAGGCACAGATACGCAGTATTTT TRBJ2-3 TRBV14 TRBD2 -
CASSSWPSSYEQYF TGTGCCAGCAGTTCGTGGCCTTCCTCCTACGAGCAGTACTTC TRBJ2-7 TRBV6-5 - once
CASSSPGYNEQFF TGTGCCAGCAGTTCCCCAGGCTACAATGAGCAGTTCTTC TRBJ2-1 TRBV28 - -
CASRGTDNQPQHF TGTGCCAGCAGGGGGACAGACAATCAGCCCCAGCATTTT TRBJ1-5 TRBV6-5 TRBD1 -
CASRAGTVGYTF TGTGCCAGCAGGGCCGGGACAGTTGGCTACACCTTC TRBJ1-2 TRBV12-3/TRBV12-4 TRBD1 -
CASSWQADPRYTF TGTGCCAGCAGCTGGCAGGCAGATCCTCGGTACACCTTC TRBJ1-2 TRBV7-2 - few
CASSLKGPYSNQPQHF TGTGCCAGCAGCCTAAAGGGGCCCTATAGCAATCAGCCCCAGCATTTT TRBJ1-5 TRBV27 - many
CASSFEVDRLNSPLHF TGTGCCAGCAGCTTCGAAGTCGACAGGTTGAATTCACCCCTCCACTTT TRBJ1-6 TRBV7-2 - -
CASSLPPLGLVKETQYF TGTGCCAGCAGTTTACCACCTTTAGGACTAGTCAAGGAGACCCAGTACTTC TRBJ2-5 TRBV28 TRBD2 -
CASSQVDRSSSGNTIYF TGTGCCAGCAGCCAAGTTGACAGGTCGAGCTCTGGAAACACCATATATTTT TRBJ1-3 TRBV3-1/TRBV3-2 - -
CASSLGGTPSSGNTIYF TGTGCCAGCAGCTTGGGGGGGACACCGTCCTCTGGAAACACCATATATTTT TRBJ1-3 TRBV5-4 - -
CASSDYYEQYF TGTGCCAGCTCCGACTACTACGAGCAGTACTTC TRBJ2-7 TRBV18 - -
CASSIGDRDTEAFF TGTGCCAGTAGTATCGGGGACAGGGACACTGAAGCTTTCTTT TRBJ1-1 TRBV19 TRBD1 -
CASSRQGLQYF TGTGCCAGCAGTAGACAGGGACTTCAGTACTTC TRBJ2-4 TRBV25-1 TRBD1 once
CAISDGTGWGTEAFF TGTGCCATCAGTGATGGGACAGGGTGGGGGACTGAAGCTTTCTTT TRBJ1-1 TRBV10-3 TRBD1 -
CASSVDRGHGYTF TGTGCCAGCAGCGTCGACAGGGGGCATGGCTACACCTTC TRBJ1-2 TRBV9 TRBD1 -
CASSPARGSNQPQHF TGTGCCAGCTCACCGGCGAGAGGGAGCAATCAGCCCCAGCATTTT TRBJ1-5 TRBV18 - once
CASSLEGAFYNSPLHF TGTGCCAGCAGTTTAGAAGGGGCCTTCTATAATTCACCCCTCCACTTT TRBJ1-6 TRBV27 - -
CAWGAAGGADTQYF TGTGCCTGGGGCGCGGCGGGAGGGGCAGATACGCAGTATTTT TRBJ2-3 TRBV5-6 TRBD2 -
CASSWGLAGNEQFF TGTGCCAGCAGTTGGGGACTAGCTGGGAATGAGCAGTTCTTC TRBJ2-1 TRBV27 TRBD2 -
CASSQETSGRAEQFF TGTGCCAGCAGCCAAGAAACTAGCGGGAGGGCTGAGCAGTTCTTC TRBJ2-1 TRBV4-2 TRBD2 -
CATTYGGDEQFF TGTGCCACCACTTATGGGGGGGATGAGCAGTTCTTC TRBJ2-1 TRBV2 TRBD2 few
CATSEGANEKLFF TGTGCCACCAGTGAGGGAGCGAATGAAAAACTGTTTTTT TRBJ1-4 TRBV24-1 - -
CASSPDSRYGYTF TGTGCCAGCTCACCAGACAGCCGCTATGGCTACACCTTC TRBJ1-2 TRBV18 - -
CASSSSGAGYEQYF TGTGCCAGCAGCTCCTCGGGTGCCGGCTACGAGCAGTACTTC TRBJ2-7 TRBV7-2 - -
CASSTGQPPQETQYF TGTGCCAGCAGTACTGGACAGCCTCCCCAAGAGACCCAGTACTTC TRBJ2-5 TRBV6-5 - -
CASSYGGQAYNEQFF TGTGCCAGCAGTTACGGAGGGCAGGCCTACAATGAGCAGTTCTTC TRBJ2-1 TRBV6-6 - -
CASSEGGGNEKLFF TGTGCCAGCAGTGAAGGGGGAGGAAATGAAAAACTGTTTTTT TRBJ1-4 TRBV6-1 - -
CASRTDFPPYEQYF TGTGCCAGTAGGACAGATTTCCCCCCCTACGAGCAGTACTTC TRBJ2-7 TRBV19 - -
CASLRWGDSNQPQHF TGTGCCAGCTTACGATGGGGAGATAGCAATCAGCCCCAGCATTTT TRBJ1-5 TRBV28 - -
CASSLGDRVFRETQYF TGCGCCAGCAGCTTGGGGGACAGGGTGTTTCGAGAGACCCAGTACTTC TRBJ2-5 TRBV5-1 TRBD1 -
CASSLQGAFTEAFF TGTGCCAGCAGCTTACAGGGGGCATTCACTGAAGCTTTCTTT TRBJ1-1 TRBV5-5 TRBD1 -
CASSSEAGGREKLFF TGTGCCAGCAGCTCCGAGGCTGGCGGTAGGGAAAAACTGTTTTTT TRBJ1-4 TRBV7-9 - -
CASSLRGVGEKLFF TGTGCCAGCAGCTTACGGGGGGTTGGTGAAAAACTGTTTTTT TRBJ1-4 TRBV7-9 - -
CATPGTLGGYSNQPQHF TGTGCCACCCCGGGGACGTTGGGAGGATATAGCAATCAGCCCCAGCATTTT TRBJ1-5 TRBV15 - -
CASTETVANPGNTIYF TGTGCCAGCACCGAAACAGTAGCGAATCCTGGAAACACCATATATTTT TRBJ1-3 TRBV9 - -
CSVADSEAFF TGCAGCGTTGCGGACAGTGAAGCTTTCTTT TRBJ1-1 TRBV29-1 - -
CASSQAMNTEAFF TGTGCCAGCAGTCAGGCTATGAACACTGAAGCTTTCTTT TRBJ1-1 TRBV2 - few
CASRLSGTNTGELFF TGTGCCAGCAGGCTTAGCGGGACCAACACCGGGGAGCTGTTTTTT TRBJ2-2 TRBV28 TRBD2 -
CASSLAGSSILQYGYTF TGTGCCAGCAGCTTAGCGGGATCTTCTATTCTTCAGTATGGCTACACCTTC TRBJ1-2 TRBV13 - once
CASSSPDRPNSPLHF TGTGCCAGCAGTTCCCCGGACAGGCCCAATTCACCCCTCCACTTT TRBJ1-6 TRBV6-5 TRBD1 few
CASTLEGGQGAYGYTF TGTGCCAGCACCCTAGAAGGGGGACAGGGGGCCTATGGCTACACCTTC TRBJ1-2 TRBV2 TRBD1 once
CSVGTVREETQYF TGCAGCGTTGGAACCGTCAGGGAAGAGACCCAGTACTTC TRBJ2-5 TRBV29-1 - once
CASAASGSGETQYF TGTGCCAGCGCGGCTAGCGGGAGTGGTGAGACCCAGTACTTC TRBJ2-5 TRBV28 TRBD2 -